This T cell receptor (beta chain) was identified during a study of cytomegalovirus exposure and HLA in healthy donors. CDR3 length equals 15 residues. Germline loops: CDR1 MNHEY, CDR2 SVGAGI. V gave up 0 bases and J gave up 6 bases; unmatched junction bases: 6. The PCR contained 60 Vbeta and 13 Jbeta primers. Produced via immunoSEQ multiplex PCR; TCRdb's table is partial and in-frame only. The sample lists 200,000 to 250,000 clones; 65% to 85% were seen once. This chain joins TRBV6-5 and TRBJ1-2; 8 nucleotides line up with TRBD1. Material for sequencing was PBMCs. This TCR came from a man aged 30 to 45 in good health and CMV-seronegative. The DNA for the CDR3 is TGTGCCAGCAGTTACTCGCGGCAGGGGGCGAATGGCTACACCTTC. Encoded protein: CASSYSRQGANGYTF.